Shown below are 28 T cell receptor beta chains from a single sample sequenced in a study of shared clonotypes between healthy human individuals. The naive CD8 population came from CD45RO-negative cells selected for CCR7, without terminally differentiated effector memory CD45RA+ cells. Data came from immunoSEQ multiplex PCR; TCRdb stores just in-frame clones and leaves some out. The sample yields about 680,000 clones, 92% seen once. The sample taken for sequencing was naive CD8+ T cells sorted from blood. These receptors all stem from a man aged 25 to 45 in good health.

This clone occurred a few times. This chain links TRBV27 with TRBJ1-5, with D possibly being TRBD1 (6 bases). This CDR3 is built from 13 residues. Trimming pared 7 bases from V and 5 bases from J, leaving 12 bases between. Germline V gives CDR1 MNHEY, CDR2 SMNVEV (reference sequence). The CDR3 bases are TGTGCCAGCAAAGGACAGTCGGATCAGCCCCAGCATTTT. Its translation is CASKGQSDQPQHF.

The CDR3 bases are TGCGCCAGCAGCCAAGATCCCCAAGGACTAGTGGGAGAGCAGTACTTC. It yields the protein CASSQDPQGLVGEQYF. The rearrangement joins TRBV4-1 to TRBJ2-7; 7 bases are shared with TRBD2. The CDR3 is 16 amino acids. Germline V lookup: CDR1 MGHRA, CDR2 YSYEKL. The trim removed 0 bases at V and 7 bases at J, leaving 12 bases unmatched.

The genes are TRBV7-8 and TRBJ2-1; D remains unclear. Deletions cut 1 base from V and 5 bases from J, with 6 bases between. The CDR3 extends over 13 amino acids. CDR1 and CDR2 from the germline V gene are SGHVS and FQNEAQ. The CDR3 region is CASSLVVHNEQFF. The CDR3 bases are TGTGCCAGCAGCTTAGTAGTTCACAATGAGCAGTTCTTC.

The chain combines TRBV7-9 with TRBJ2-2; D remains unclear. Germline CDR1 and CDR2: SEHNR and FQNEAQ (reference sequence). The CDR3 spans 9 residues. V was pared by 11 bases and J by 6 bases, with 4 bases between. The CDR3 DNA follows: TGTGCCGGATCCGGGGAGCTGTTTTTT. Translation gives CAGSGELFF.

The CDR3 protein is CASSPRGLIYEQYF. As DNA, the CDR3 is TGTGCCAGCAGTCCTCGGGGCCTTATCTACGAGCAGTACTTC. The rearrangement links TRBV28 to TRBJ2-7, with D possibly being TRBD1 or TRBD2 (5 bases each). CDR3 length: 14 residues. V lost 5 bases and J lost 3, with 14 bases in between. CDR1 MDHEN and CDR2 SYDVKM come from the germline V gene.

This rearrangement joins TRBV11-1 to TRBJ2-7, with D unclear. Germline V gene data show CDR1 as SGHAT and CDR2 as FQDESV (reference sequence). The CDR3 totals 14 residues. Trimming left V 2 bases short and J 4 bases short, with 12 bases between. This chain's CDR3 is CASSLPGVWYEQYF. The CDR3 DNA is TGTGCCAGCAGCTTACCCGGAGTATGGTACGAGCAGTACTTC.

The chain combines TRBV4-2 with TRBJ2-3; a weak D match, TRBD2 (6 bases). The length of the CDR3 is 11 residues. Trimming removed 4 bases at V and 10 bases at J, with 9 bases between. Germline CDR1 reads LGHNA; CDR2 reads YNFKEQ. The CDR3 DNA reads as TGTGCCAGCAGCCCCGGGGGAGCGCAGTATTTT. Residues: CASSPGGAQYF.

For this clone: The same CDR3 arises from other DNA sequences in this sample as well. The chain recombines TRBV16 with TRBJ2-7; D is unresolved. V was clipped by 3 bases and J by 4 bases, with 7 bases between them. Germline V lookup: CDR1 KGHSY, CDR2 FQNENV. The CDR3 runs 12 residues. As DNA, the CDR3 is TGTGCCAGCAGCCACTCTCTTTACGAGCAGTACTTC. This translates into CASSHSLYEQYF. Filled out from reference TRBV16 and TRBJ2-7, the complete variable domain reads GEEVAQTPKHLVRGEGQKAKLYCAPIKGHSYVFWYQQVLKNEFKFLISFQNENVFDETGMPKERFSAKCLPNSPCSLEIQATKLEDSAVYFCASSHSLYEQYFGPGTRLTVT.

The V call is TRBV19, the J call TRBJ1-1, with 7 positions matching TRBD1. The CDR3 covers 15 residues. Trimming took 6 bases from V and 2 from J; bases not matched to a gene: 9. Germline loops: CDR1 LNHDA, CDR2 SQIVND (reference sequence). The CDR3 region is CASSVKQGYNTEAFF. The CDR3, as DNA: TGTGCCAGTAGCGTAAAACAGGGGTACAACACTGAAGCTTTCTTT.

A word on this clone: One end of the junction fails to match germline, which may point to a read error. The genes are TRBV6-5 and TRBJ2-7, with D tentatively TRBD2 (6 bases). The germline V gene has CDR1 MNHEY and CDR2 SVGAGI. The CDR3 runs 15 residues. The CDR3 loop is CASSYYSGPSYEQYF. Here the CDR3 DNA reads TGTGCCAGCAGCTACTATAGCGGACCCTCCTACGAGCAGTACTTC.

Note on this clone: Given a much more abundant clone one base away, this may be a read error. The sample contains more than one DNA sequence encoding this CDR3. The chain links TRBV7-2 to TRBJ2-7; D is uncertain. Germline V CDR1 and CDR2: SGHTA, FQGNSA. Trimming left V 3 bases short and J 3 bases short, with 6 bases between. The CDR3 loop spans 12 amino acids. As DNA, the CDR3 is TGTGCCAGCAGCTTTCCGGGCTACGAGCAGTACTTC. Its protein product is CASSFPGYEQYF.

The chain joins TRBV7-2 to TRBJ1-3; 8 positions agree with TRBD1. Germline trimming cut 10 bases from V and 7 bases from J; bases unmatched to any gene: 9. Per the germline V gene, CDR1 is SGHTA and CDR2 is FQGNSA. The CDR3 runs 13 residues. The CDR3 DNA is TGTGCCACCTCCAGGGGGCAGATCAACACCATATATTTT. It translates to CATSRGQINTIYF.

The chain links TRBV7-9 to TRBJ2-3, with 7 nucleotides matching TRBD2. V shed 5 bases, J shed 6 bases, and the junction held 11 bases outside the gene matches. Germline CDR1 SEHNR, CDR2 FQNEAQ (reference sequence). CDR3 length: 15 amino acids. The CDR3 nucleotides read TGTGCCAGCAGCCCCGCGCGGGAGTCCTCTGATACGCAGTATTTT. It codes for CASSPARESSDTQYF.

This chain connects TRBV10-3 to TRBJ2-7; 9 nucleotides align to TRBD1. The V gene's germline CDR1 is ENHRY and CDR2 SYGVKD. The ends lost 0 bases at V and 0 bases at J; junction bases unmatched: 3. This CDR3 has 16 residues. The CDR3 sequence: CAISESWDRDSYEQYF. DNA of the CDR3: TGTGCCATCAGTGAGTCGTGGGACAGGGACTCCTACGAGCAGTACTTC.

The chain joins TRBV4-1 to TRBJ1-1; D unresolved. The CDR3 consists of 15 residues. CDR1 is MGHRA and CDR2 is YSYEKL in the germline V gene. Between the trimmed V and J ends, which lost 5 bases and 3 bases, there was a span of 16 bases. CDR3 amino acids: CASSTIGNGDTEAFF. In DNA, the CDR3 is TGCGCCAGCAGCACTATAGGGAATGGGGACACTGAAGCTTTCTTT.

The chain combines TRBV11-1 with TRBJ2-7; D gene unclear. The CDR3 sequence is 13 residues long. Trimming removed 1 base from V and 3 bases from J, with 7 bases in between. CDR1 SGHAT and CDR2 FQDESV come from the germline V gene (reference sequence). CDR3 amino acids: CASSLGSDYEQYF. The DNA of the CDR3 is TGTGCCAGCAGCTTAGGGAGCGACTACGAGCAGTACTTC.

The V gene is TRBV6-5, the J gene TRBJ2-5, with unresolved D. The germline V and J ends were trimmed by 5 bases and 2 bases, with 3 bases remaining between them. The CDR3 consists of 11 residues. Germline assignment: CDR1 MNHEY and CDR2 SVGAGI. CDR3 residues: CASSRQETQYF. The CDR3 coding sequence is TGTGCCAGCAGTCGTCAAGAGACCCAGTACTTC.

The chain uses TRBV11-2 and TRBJ1-5; weak D call: TRBD1 (5 bases). Germline-derived CDR1 and CDR2 are SGHAT and FQNNGV. Trimming took off 5 bases at V and 6 bases at J, with 14 bases between the two ends. The CDR3 totals 14 residues. As DNA, the CDR3 is TGTGCCAGCAGCGCCCACACAGGACGTCAGCCCCAGCATTTT. It yields the protein CASSAHTGRQPQHF.

This chain uses TRBV7-8 with TRBJ2-7; 14 bases are shared with TRBD2. V was pared by 5 bases and J by 4 bases, with 7 bases of the junction left unmatched. The germline V gene has CDR1 SGHVS and CDR2 FQNEAQ. This CDR3 has 16 amino acids. CDR3 nucleotides: TGTGCCAGCAGCACGGGACTAGCGGGAGTATTATACGAGCAGTACTTC. It translates to CASSTGLAGVLYEQYF.

The chain recombines TRBV13 with TRBJ2-7; 11 bases line up with TRBD2. This CDR3 contains 15 residues. Germline loops: CDR1 PRHDT, CDR2 FYEKMQ (reference sequence). V lost 4 bases and J lost 3; bases outside the gene matches: 5. The CDR3 region has the DNA TGTGCCAGCAGCTCGGGGACTAGCGGAAACTACGAGCAGTACTTC. This gives the protein CASSSGTSGNYEQYF. Full variable domain (outside the CDR3, taken from reference TRBV13 and TRBJ2-7): AAGVIQSPRHLIKEKRETATLKCYPIPRHDTVYWYQQGPGQDPQFLISFYEKMQSDKGSIPDRFSAQQFSDYHSELNMSSLELGDSALYFCASSSGTSGNYEQYFGPGTRLTVT.

The chain links TRBV27 to TRBJ2-2; 8 bases agree with TRBD2. Germline V gene sequence: CDR1 MNHEY, CDR2 SMNVEV (reference sequence). With V trimmed by 8 bases and J by 4 bases, 21 bases remained unmatched. There are 19 residues in the CDR3. The CDR3 DNA reads TGTGCCAGCGGTTCGAGGGGTGGGCCGGGAGGGCCTATCACCGGGGAGCTGTTTTTT. The encoded protein is CASGSRGGPGGPITGELFF.

This clone was seen a single time. The chain links TRBV19 to TRBJ2-1, with TRBD1 matching 9 bases. The CDR3 loop spans 14 amino acids. Trimming at V came to 7 bases and at J to 5 bases, leaving 6 bases not matched to a gene. Germline V gene sequence: CDR1 LNHDA, CDR2 SQIVND (reference sequence). This CDR3 is CASTTGTGNNEQFF. The CDR3 nucleotides read TGTGCCAGTACTACCGGGACAGGGAACAATGAGCAGTTCTTC.

This clone was seen just once. The chain links TRBV11-3 to TRBJ2-1, with 9 bases fitting TRBD1. Germline loops: CDR1 SGHNT, CDR2 YENEEA. Unmatched junction bases numbered 2, after V lost 5 bases and J lost 0 bases. CDR3 length equals 15 residues. The CDR3 spells CASSRGQGSYNEQFF. For the CDR3, the DNA is TGTGCCAGCAGCCGGGGACAGGGCTCCTACAATGAGCAGTTCTTC.

This rearrangement joins TRBV30 to TRBJ2-3, with 9 bases aligning to TRBD2. Germline values: CDR1 GTSNPN, CDR2 SVGIG (reference sequence). The length of the CDR3 is 14 residues. The ends lost 2 bases at V and 5 bases at J; junction bases unmatched: 5. CDR3 in DNA: TGTGCCTGGAGTCGGGTAGCGGGAGTAGATACGCAGTATTTT. Translation: CAWSRVAGVDTQYF. Based on the CDR3 plus reference TRBV30 and TRBJ2-3, the full variable domain is SQTIHQWPATLVQPVGSPLSLECTVEGTSNPNLYWYRQAAGRGLQLLFYSVGIGQISSEVPQNLSASRPQDRQFILSSKKLLLSDSGFYLCAWSRVAGVDTQYFGPGTRLTVL.

The rearrangement links TRBV6-5 to TRBJ1-1; D not resolved. CDR3 size: 14 residues. CDR1 and CDR2 from the germline V gene are MNHEY and SVGAGI. Trimming took off 0 bases at V and 3 bases at J, with 8 bases between the two ends. CDR3 sequence: CASSYSNSHTEAFF. CDR3 nucleotide sequence: TGTGCCAGCAGTTACTCGAACTCGCACACTGAAGCTTTCTTT.

The chain is built from TRBV28 and TRBJ2-4, with D possibly called TRBD1 or TRBD2 (6 bases each). This CDR3 has 15 residues. Germline V gene sequence: CDR1 MDHEN, CDR2 SYDVKM. Trimming removed 6 bases at V and 8 bases at J, with 20 bases between. The CDR3 sequence is CASSPARERGDIQYF. The CDR3 DNA reads TGTGCCAGCAGCCCGGCCCGGGAGAGGGGGGACATTCAGTACTTC. The full variable domain, completed using reference TRBV28 and TRBJ2-4, is DVKVTQSSRYLVKRTGEKVFLECVQDMDHENMFWYRQDPGLGLRLIYFSYDVKMKEKGDIPEGYSVSREKKERFSLILESASTNQTSMYLCASSPARERGDIQYFGAGTRLSVL.

This chain uses TRBV6-5 with TRBJ2-7, with 8 bases that match TRBD2. Trimming removed 5 bases from V and 1 base from J; junction bases left unmatched: 7. CDR3 length equals 15 residues. Germline loops: CDR1 MNHEY, CDR2 SVGAGI. The CDR3 DNA reads TGTGCCAGCAGTCTAACTAGCGGAGAGTCCTACGAGCAGTACTTC. It specifies CASSLTSGESYEQYF.

This chain joins TRBV27 and TRBJ2-7, with D perhaps matching TRBD2 (5 bases). The V gene's germline CDR1 is MNHEY and CDR2 SMNVEV (reference sequence). CDR3 length: 14 amino acids. Trimming shortened V by 6 bases and J by 0 bases, and 12 bases separated the two germline ends. The CDR3 region is CASRTPTSSYEQYF. CDR3 coding DNA: TGTGCCAGCAGGACTCCAACTAGCTCCTACGAGCAGTACTTC.